The sequence of this T cell receptor beta chain was determined in a study of cytomegalovirus exposure and HLA in healthy donors. Study conclusions and caveats: Later analysis identified a missense DCLRE1C variant that was linked to TCR beta V- and J-gene trimming.

On this clone itself: Its antigen is not identified.

V was cut by 3 bases and J by 1 base, with 10 bases left in between. Germline CDR1 and CDR2: SQVTM and ANQGSEA. The CDR3 has 14 amino acids. The PCR had 60 Vbeta and 13 Jbeta primers. Only in-frame clones appear in the TCRdb table, and some are missing; sequencing was by immunoSEQ multiplex PCR. Among 150,000 to 200,000 clones listed, 80% to 85% were seen once. The TCR was taken from a woman aged 35 to 49 in good health and CMV-seronegative. The chain has TRBV29-1 and TRBJ1-3, with a tentative D call TRBD1 (5 bases). The sample comprised PBMCs. The CDR3 DNA follows: TGCAGCGTTGACTCCACAGGATCTGGAAACACCATATATTTT. This encodes CSVDSTGSGNTIYF. Supplemented by reference TRBV29-1 and TRBJ1-3, the full variable domain reads SAVISQKPSRDICQRGTSLTIQCQVDSQVTMMFWYRQQPGQSLTLIATANQGSEATYESGFVIDKFPISRPNLTFSTLTVSNMSPEDSSIYLCSVDSTGSGNTIYFGEGSWLTVV.